These 12 T cell receptor beta chains originate from one sample sequenced in a study of shared clonotypes between healthy human individuals. Method: immunoSEQ multiplex PCR; TCRdb's copy keeps in-frame clones and lacks some. The table lists 470,000 or so clones, 60% to 80% of them singletons. The sample was PBMCs. The receptor set was obtained from a middle-aged woman in good health. Some clones in this sample may be carry-over from other donors' samples.

V is TRBV28 and J is TRBJ2-1; D unclear. With 6 bases removed from V and 3 bases from J, the gap between germline ends came to 6 bases. There are 12 residues in the CDR3. Germline CDR1 and CDR2: MDHEN and SYDVKM. Here the CDR3 reads CASSPDYNEQFF. The CDR3 DNA follows: TGTGCCAGCAGCCCGGACTACAATGAGCAGTTCTTC.

Comments on this clone: A single base is all that separates this from a far larger clone, so a read error is likely. The chain couples TRBV7-9 to TRBJ1-1; the D is unclear. This CDR3 is built from 13 residues. The germline V gene has CDR1 SEHNR and CDR2 FQNEAQ (reference sequence). The V gene lost 1 base and the J gene lost 4 bases, with 7 bases spanning the gap. CDR3 loop: CASSLGTPTEAFF. The CDR3 coding sequence is TGTGCCAGCAGCTTAGGGACCCCCACTGAAGCTTTCTTT.

CDR3: CASSQGQGGRNTEAFF. The CDR3 DNA follows: TGCGCCAGCAGCCAAGGCCAGGGGGGCAGGAACACTGAAGCTTTCTTT. This rearrangement joins TRBV4-1 to TRBJ1-1; 7 bases align to TRBD1. This CDR3 region has 16 residues. The V segment lost 1 base and the J segment 1 base; nucleotides outside the gene matches: 6. Germline lookup yields CDR1 MGHRA and CDR2 YSYEKL.

CDR3: CASSPTGMDTEAFF. DNA of the CDR3: TGTGCCAGCTCCCCGACAGGGATGGACACTGAAGCTTTCTTT. This rearrangement joins TRBV18 to TRBJ1-1; 7 positions match TRBD1. Looked up from germline, CDR1 is KGHSH and CDR2 is LQKENI. V gave up 6 bases and J gave up 3 bases; unmatched junction bases: 7. The CDR3 covers 14 residues.

The chain links TRBV7-3 to TRBJ2-1; either TRBD1 or TRBD2 may supply D (5 bases each). Germline-derived CDR1 and CDR2 are SGHTA and FQGTGA. The CDR3 contains 13 residues. V was pared by 6 bases and J by 11 bases, with 17 bases between. This chain's CDR3 is CASSQGEWGKQFF. The CDR3 coding sequence is TGTGCCAGCAGTCAAGGGGAGTGGGGGAAGCAGTTCTTC. Based on the CDR3 plus reference TRBV7-3 and TRBJ2-1, the full variable domain is GAGVSQTPSNKVTEKGKYVELRCDPISGHTALYWYRQSLGQGPEFLIYFQGTGAADDSGLPNDRFFAVRPEGSVSTLKIQRTERGDSAVYLCASSQGEWGKQFFGPGTRLTVL.

The chain has TRBV6-1 and TRBJ2-7; 8 bases map to TRBD1. Germline V lookup: CDR1 MNHNS, CDR2 SASEGT. The CDR3 is 15 amino acids. V shed 5 bases and J 4 bases; nucleotides not matched to a gene: 10. The CDR3 sequence is CASSPQDRVGYEQYF. The CDR3 nucleotides are TGTGCCAGCAGTCCTCAGGACAGGGTGGGATACGAGCAGTACTTC.

For the CDR3, the DNA is TGCGCCAGCAGTCGAGAACATCCCAGGGGGCGGGAGCAGTTCTTC. Translated: CASSREHPRGREQFF. This chain joins TRBV23-1 and TRBJ2-1; the match to TRBD1 covers 8 bases. TRBV23-1 is filed as an ORF, its function uncertain. The length of the CDR3 is 15 residues. The V segment lost 4 bases and the J segment 10 bases; nucleotides outside the gene matches: 12.

CDR3: CASSLGQGAGEQYF. CDR3 DNA: TGTGCCAGCAGCTTGGGACAGGGGGCAGGCGAGCAGTACTTC. The J gene is TRBJ2-7, the V gene TRBV7-9, with 12 bases lining up with TRBD1. CDR1 is SEHNR, CDR2 FQNEAQ, per germline (reference sequence). The V segment lost 3 bases and the J segment 6 bases; nucleotides outside the gene matches: 3. This CDR3 has 14 amino acids.

This chain joins TRBV15 and TRBJ1-1; D perhaps matches TRBD1 (6 bases). The CDR3 has 14 amino acids. Per the germline V gene, CDR1 is LNHNV and CDR2 is YYDKDF (reference sequence). Trimming shortened V by 3 bases and J by 8 bases, and 16 bases separated the two germline ends. In DNA, the CDR3 is TGTGCCACCAGCAGTACCGGGACATACCGCGAAGCTTTCTTT. Protein product: CATSSTGTYREAFF.

DNA for the CDR3: TGCGCCAGCAGTCTCACCGGACAGGGAGCGGGCGGCTACACCTTC. Its translation is CASSLTGQGAGGYTF. The V and J genes are TRBV10-2 and TRBJ1-2, with 8 bases aligning to TRBD1. The CDR3 is made up of 15 amino acids. Germline CDR1 WSHSY, CDR2 SAAADI. V shed 5 bases and J 8 bases; nucleotides not matched to a gene: 13.

The genes are TRBV11-2 and TRBJ2-7; 12 bases match TRBD2. The V segment lost 6 bases and the J segment 2 bases; nucleotides outside the gene matches: 2. CDR1 and CDR2 from the germline V gene are SGHAT and FQNNGV. The CDR3 covers 14 residues. DNA of the CDR3: TGTGCCAGCAGATGGACTAGCGGGACCTACGAGCAGTACTTC. Amino acids: CASRWTSGTYEQYF.

The V call is TRBV5-4, the J call TRBJ1-2; D is unresolved. Germline assignment: CDR1 SGHNT and CDR2 YYREEE (reference sequence). The CDR3 is made up of 17 amino acids. Trimming pared 0 bases from V and 4 bases from J, leaving 19 bases between. The CDR3 protein is CASSLARFQVNVYGYTF. The DNA for the CDR3 is TGTGCCAGCAGCTTGGCCAGGTTTCAGGTGAACGTCTATGGCTACACCTTC.